This TCR beta chain was found in a study of shared clonotypes between healthy human individuals. The wider study: Donors had three CD4 naive, three CD4 memory, two CD8 naive and one CD8 memory plate apiece. Study results and limitations: Represented diversity, genetic and exposure-history alike, was limited by few donors. Blood alone was sampled, and tissue repertoires likely differ. An expected dependence of interdonor clonotype sharing on sequencing depth was noted.

Only in-frame clones appear in the TCRdb table, and some are missing; sequencing was by immunoSEQ multiplex PCR. The table has 2 million to 3 million clones, approximately 94% seen once; the top ten hold around 0.4%. This clone was seen once. As yet, its antigen is unknown. Input material: naive CD4+ T cells from PBMCs. Subset: CD45RA+ positively selected. This clonotype was sampled from a man between 18 and 29 years old in good health. Some clones in this sample may be carry-over from other donors' samples.

CDR3 amino acids: CASSFRDRGTSGANVLTF. The CDR3 nucleotides are TGTGCCAGCAGCTTTCGGGACAGGGGGACCTCTGGGGCCAACGTCCTGACTTTC. The chain is built from TRBV11-2 and TRBJ2-6; 11 nucleotides agree with TRBD1. The trim removed 3 bases at V and 0 bases at J, leaving 4 bases unmatched. The CDR3 is made up of 18 amino acids. The germline CDR1 and CDR2 sequences are SGHAT and FQNNGV.